The 27 T cell receptor beta chains listed next were all sequenced from one sample in a study of T-cell reconstitution after alpha-beta-depleted transplantation in children. The library targeted TCRbeta and was prepared with unique molecular identifiers. TCRdb re-called the PCR reads through MiXCR, storing one row per CDR3 protein. The sample lists fewer than 700,000 distinct CDR3 sequences; 10% to 15% were seen once. The source was PBMCs, mostly from graft donor cells, collected 360 days after TCRalphabeta/CD19-depleted stem cell transplant. The receptors here all came from a male patient younger than 18 who had a stem cell transplant for acute myeloid leukemia, so the T cells may come from the graft donor.

This clonotype was seen more than once but under ten times. This chain uses TRBV29-1 with TRBJ2-5; 7 bases line up with TRBD1. The CDR3 is 13 amino acids. The ends lost 4 bases at V and 5 bases at J; junction bases unmatched: 7. Germline-derived CDR1 and CDR2 are SQVTM and ANQGSEA. The DNA for the CDR3 is TGCAGCGTTGGGGGTCCACAGGGGGAGACCCAGTACTTC. Amino acid sequence: CSVGGPQGETQYF.

In its sample, this clonotype was seen many times. The CDR3 spells CSARPGRGIETQYF. DNA for the CDR3: TGCAGTGCTAGGCCGGGAAGAGGAATCGAGACCCAGTACTTC. The chain carries TRBV20-1 and TRBJ2-5; a weak D match, TRBD2 (5 bases). Trimming pared 3 bases from V and 5 bases from J, leaving 16 bases between. The germline V gene has CDR1 DFQATT and CDR2 SNEGSKA (reference sequence). The CDR3 length is 14 residues.

This rearrangement joins TRBV19 to TRBJ1-5, with 7 positions matching TRBD1. The junction had 5 bases not matched to a gene; V was cut back by 5 bases and J by 7 bases. The V gene's germline CDR1 is LNHDA and CDR2 SQIVND (reference sequence). The CDR3 runs 13 residues. CDR3 coding DNA: TGTGCCAGTAGTCGCAGGGGGGACCAGCCCCAGCATTTT. It translates to CASSRRGDQPQHF.

The chain employs TRBV12-3 or TRBV12-4 and TRBJ2-7; 7 bases are a match to TRBD1. V was pared by 3 bases and J by 3 bases, with 14 bases of the junction left unmatched. The length of the CDR3 is 17 residues. The DNA for the CDR3 is TGTGCCAGCAGTTTTGTATTAGGGGGCACCTGGGGCTACGAGCAGTACTTC. As protein: CASSFVLGGTWGYEQYF.

This clonotype was observed a handful of times. This chain links TRBV7-2 with TRBJ1-1, with a tentative D call TRBD1 (5 bases). Trimming took off 0 bases at V and 4 bases at J, with 9 bases between the two ends. Germline V gene lookup returns CDR1 SGHTA and CDR2 FQGNSA. The CDR3 covers 14 residues. DNA for the CDR3: TGTGCCAGCAGCTTAGCTATTGGGGGCACTGAAGCTTTCTTT. It codes for CASSLAIGGTEAFF. Together with reference TRBV7-2 and TRBJ1-1, the CDR3 gives the full variable domain: GAGVSQSPSNKVTEKGKDVELRCDPISGHTALYWYRQSLGQGLEFLIYFQGNSAPDKSGLPSDRFSAERTGGSVSTLTIQRTQQEDSAVYLCASSLAIGGTEAFFGQGTRLTVV.

In this sample, this clonotype turned up a few times. V and J are TRBV29-1 and TRBJ1-2, with unresolved D. Germline V gene lookup returns CDR1 SQVTM and CDR2 ANQGSEA. Between the trimmed V and J ends, which lost 5 bases and 3 bases, there was a span of 7 bases. This CDR3 spans 11 amino acids. The CDR3 sequence: CSVCKDYGYTF. The CDR3 bases are TGCAGCGTTTGCAAGGACTATGGCTACACCTTC.

This chain joins TRBV20-1 and TRBJ1-2; 10 nucleotides line up with TRBD1. Germline V gives CDR1 DFQATT, CDR2 SNEGSKA (reference sequence). The V and J ends lost 4 bases and 4 bases, in that order; junction bases with no gene match: 6. The length of the CDR3 is 14 residues. Here the CDR3 reads CSAIDRGHGYGYTF. The CDR3 coding sequence is TGCAGTGCTATCGACAGGGGGCATGGCTATGGCTACACCTTC.

This clonotype was observed many times. The V call is TRBV12-3 or TRBV12-4, the J call TRBJ2-7; D unresolved. The CDR3 runs to 14 residues. The V gene lost 5 bases and the J gene lost 6 bases, with 17 bases spanning the gap. DNA of the CDR3: TGTGCCAGCAGTAAGAAAGGAGAATCGGGCGAGCAGTACTTC. Translation gives CASSKKGESGEQYF.

This clonotype occurred many times. The J gene is TRBJ2-7, the V gene TRBV12-3 or TRBV12-4, with TRBD2 matching 8 bases. The CDR3 is made up of 14 amino acids. The J segment lost 1 base and the V segment lost 6 bases, leaving 5 bases of the junction unmatched. The CDR3 region has the DNA TGTGCCAGCAGCCTAACTAGCGGATCCTACGAGCAGTACTTC. As protein: CASSLTSGSYEQYF.

The chain has TRBV6-2 or TRBV6-3 and TRBJ2-2; 14 positions match TRBD2. This CDR3 has 21 residues. In germline, CDR1 is MNHEY, CDR2 SVGEGT. V lost 2 bases to trimming and J lost 0 bases; unmatched junction nucleotides: 11. CDR3 protein: CASSYPRTSGRPRSNTGELFF. The CDR3 region has the DNA TGTGCCAGCAGTTACCCCCGGACTAGCGGGAGGCCCCGATCGAACACCGGGGAGCTGTTTTTT.

This clonotype has a count of ten or more. The chain joins TRBV29-1 to TRBJ2-5; D is undetermined. Between the trimmed V and J ends, which lost 7 bases and 2 bases, there was a span of 11 bases. The germline gives CDR1 SQVTM, CDR2 ANQGSEA. CDR3 length: 12 amino acids. The CDR3 coding sequence is TGCAGCGGACGAACAGCGCAAGAGACCCAGTACTTC. This translates into CSGRTAQETQYF. Drawing the rest from reference TRBV29-1 and TRBJ2-5, the complete variable domain is SAVISQKPSRDICQRGTSLTIQCQVDSQVTMMFWYRQQPGQSLTLIATANQGSEATYESGFVIDKFPISRPNLTFSTLTVSNMSPEDSSIYLCSGRTAQETQYFGPGTRLLVL.

The rearrangement joins TRBV27 to TRBJ2-6; 13 nucleotides match TRBD2. The J segment lost 0 bases and the V segment lost 3 bases, leaving 11 bases of the junction unmatched. The CDR3 totals 21 residues. Germline V CDR1 and CDR2: MNHEY, SMNVEV (reference sequence). In DNA, the CDR3 is TGTGCCAGCAGTTTCAGGGGACTAGCGGGAATCACATTCTCTGGGGCCAACGTCCTGACTTTC. Its translation: CASSFRGLAGITFSGANVLTF.

V gene TRBV7-6 combines with J gene TRBJ2-3; 8 bases line up with TRBD2. Unmatched junction bases numbered 9, after V lost 5 bases and J lost 2 bases. This CDR3 spans 16 amino acids. Germline V gene sequence: CDR1 SGHVS, CDR2 FNYEAQ. The CDR3 loop reads CASSQYSGTVTDTQYF. In nucleotides, the CDR3 is TGTGCCAGCAGCCAATATAGCGGGACCGTCACAGATACGCAGTATTTT.

This clonotype showed up just a few times. The chain carries TRBV15 and TRBJ2-7; weak D call: TRBD1 (6 bases). The CDR3 runs to 14 residues. Trimming left V 6 bases short and J 1 base short, with 13 bases between. In germline, CDR1 is LNHNV, CDR2 YYDKDF (reference sequence). The CDR3 spells CATRTDRPSYEQYF. CDR3 DNA sequence: TGTGCCACCAGAACGGACAGACCATCCTACGAGCAGTACTTC.

This clonotype was observed at least ten times. The CDR3 reads CASSLGQPISSTDTQYF. CDR3 coding DNA: TGTGCCAGCAGCCTGGGACAGCCAATCTCTAGCACAGATACGCAGTATTTT. J is TRBJ2-3 and V is TRBV7-9, with TRBD1 matching over 7 bases. Germline V CDR1 and CDR2: SEHNR, FQNEAQ (reference sequence). The CDR3 is made up of 17 amino acids. Trimming at V came to 5 bases and at J to 0 bases, leaving 11 bases not matched to a gene.

The table lists this clonotype with many counts. DNA of the CDR3: TGTGCCAGCAGCCTCCGACTAGCAATCGTCTACGAGCAGTACTTC. Its protein is CASSLRLAIVYEQYF. The rearrangement uses TRBV11-2 and TRBJ2-7; TRBD2 matches at 7 bases. V shed 5 bases and J 3 bases; nucleotides not matched to a gene: 10. The germline gives CDR1 SGHAT, CDR2 FQNNGV. This CDR3 has 15 amino acids. Complete variable domain (other parts from reference TRBV11-2 and TRBJ2-7): EAGVAQSPRYKIIEKRQSVAFWCNPISGHATLYWYQQILGQGPKLLIQFQNNGVVDDSQLPKDRFSAERLKGVDSTLKIQPAKLEDSAVYLCASSLRLAIVYEQYFGPGTRLTVT.

This clonotype was observed a few times. V usage is TRBV28 and J usage is TRBJ2-1, with D tentatively TRBD1 or TRBD2 (5 bases each). Trimming pared 5 bases from V and 10 bases from J, leaving 12 bases between. This CDR3 is built from 12 residues. The germline gives CDR1 MDHEN, CDR2 SYDVKM. The CDR3, as DNA: TGTGCCAGCAGTCTAGCAGGGAAAGAGCAGTTCTTC. Amino acids: CASSLAGKEQFF.

This clonotype was seen many times. The rearrangement links TRBV20-1 to TRBJ2-3; 8 bases agree with TRBD1. The CDR3 is 14 residues long. J was trimmed by 6 bases and V by 0 bases; bases with no gene match: 5. CDR1 and CDR2 (germline): DFQATT, SNEGSKA (reference sequence). This CDR3 is CSARDWQGADTQYF. The CDR3 bases are TGCAGTGCTAGAGATTGGCAGGGGGCGGATACGCAGTATTTT.

V is TRBV20-1 and J is TRBJ2-3; D not resolved. Germline V gene data show CDR1 as DFQATT and CDR2 as SNEGSKA (reference sequence). The germline V and J ends were trimmed by 4 bases and 2 bases, with 4 bases remaining between them. The CDR3 runs 11 residues. The CDR3 is CSATYTDTQYF. The CDR3 DNA sequence: TGCAGTGCTACCTACACAGATACGCAGTATTTT.

This clonotype was observed a handful of times. The V call is TRBV7-8, the J call TRBJ1-3; tentatively, D is TRBD1 (6 bases). Germline values: CDR1 SGHVS, CDR2 FQNEAQ. The CDR3 has 15 amino acids. V shed 1 base and J shed 3 bases, with 10 bases lying between them. CDR3 residues: CASSLERGIGNTIYF. CDR3 nucleotide sequence: TGTGCCAGCAGCTTAGAAAGGGGGATTGGAAACACCATATATTTT.

This clonotype was counted at least ten times. The chain recombines TRBV20-1 with TRBJ2-1; tentatively, D is TRBD2 (5 bases). This CDR3 spans 10 amino acids. CDR1 is DFQATT and CDR2 is SNEGSKA in the germline V gene (reference sequence). The CDR3 protein is CSRGGSEQFF. The CDR3 DNA reads TGCAGCCGCGGCGGGTCCGAGCAGTTCTTC.

This chain connects TRBV20-1 to TRBJ2-7, with D perhaps TRBD2 (5 bases). Germline CDR1 DFQATT, CDR2 SNEGSKA (reference sequence). Trimming removed 8 bases from V and 0 bases from J, with 14 bases in between. This CDR3 spans 13 amino acids. This CDR3 is CSTQAVSSYEQYF. CDR3 DNA: TGCAGTACGCAAGCGGTGAGCTCCTACGAGCAGTACTTC.

This clonotype has just a few counts. One end of the junction is discordant with germline, which a read error may explain. The V gene is TRBV11-3, the J gene TRBJ2-1; 7 nucleotides match TRBD1. The CDR3 loop spans 16 amino acids. Germline V gene lookup returns CDR1 SGHNT and CDR2 YENEEA. CDR3 DNA: TGTGCCAGCAGATTAGGCGGCTACAGGGGTCCCAATGAGCAGTTCTTC. Amino acid sequence: CASRLGGYRGPNEQFF.

This clonotype has ten or more counts. J is TRBJ2-1 and V is TRBV4-3; D tentatively fits TRBD1 or TRBD2 (5 bases each). The germline V gene has CDR1 LGHNA and CDR2 YSLEER. The CDR3 has 13 residues. The ends were cut back, 1 base at V and 9 bases at J, with 10 bases in the middle. CDR3 sequence reads: CASSQGGTSEQFF. The CDR3 DNA reads as TGCGCCAGCAGCCAAGGGGGGACGAGTGAGCAGTTCTTC.

This clonotype was seen at least ten times. The rearrangement uses TRBV18 and TRBJ1-5; TRBD1 matches at 7 bases. V lost 5 bases and J lost 2; bases outside the gene matches: 12. Germline lookup yields CDR1 KGHSH and CDR2 LQKENI. The CDR3 is 17 residues long. The CDR3 DNA sequence: TGTGCCAGCTCATCTCTGAGAGGGGGCGCAGGCAATCAGCCCCAGCATTTT. As protein: CASSSLRGGAGNQPQHF.

V is TRBV4-3 and J is TRBJ2-3; D is unclear. With 1 base removed from V and 3 bases from J, the gap between germline ends came to 11 bases. CDR1 is LGHNA and CDR2 is YSLEER in the germline V gene. The CDR3 sequence is 15 residues long. The CDR3 protein is CASSQAARLTDTQYF. In DNA form, the CDR3 reads TGCGCCAGCAGCCAAGCGGCACGGTTAACAGATACGCAGTATTTT.

This clonotype was counted only a few times. The gene calls are TRBV4-1 and TRBJ2-3; the match to TRBD2 covers 14 bases. Germline assignment: CDR1 MGHRA and CDR2 YSYEKL. V lost 0 bases to trimming and J lost 1 base; unmatched junction nucleotides: 15. The CDR3 sequence is 22 residues long. The CDR3 here is CASSQDWGPGLAGAWGTDTQYF. For the CDR3, the DNA is TGCGCCAGCAGCCAAGATTGGGGCCCGGGACTAGCGGGAGCATGGGGCACAGATACGCAGTATTTT.